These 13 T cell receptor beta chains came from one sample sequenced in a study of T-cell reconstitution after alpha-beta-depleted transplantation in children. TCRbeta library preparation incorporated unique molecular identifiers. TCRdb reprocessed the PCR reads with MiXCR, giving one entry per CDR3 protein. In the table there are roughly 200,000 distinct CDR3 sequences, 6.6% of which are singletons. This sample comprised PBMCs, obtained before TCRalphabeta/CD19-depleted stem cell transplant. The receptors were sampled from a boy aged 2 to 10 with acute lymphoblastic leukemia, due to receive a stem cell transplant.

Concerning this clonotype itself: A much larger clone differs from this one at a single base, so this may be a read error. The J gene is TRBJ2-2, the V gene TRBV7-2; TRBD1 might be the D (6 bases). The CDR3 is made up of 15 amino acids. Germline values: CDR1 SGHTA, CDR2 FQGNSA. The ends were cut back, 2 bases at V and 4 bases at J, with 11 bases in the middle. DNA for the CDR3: TGTGCCAGCAGCTTATTACAGGGCACCACCGGGGAGCTGTTTTTT. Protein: CASSLLQGTTGELFF.

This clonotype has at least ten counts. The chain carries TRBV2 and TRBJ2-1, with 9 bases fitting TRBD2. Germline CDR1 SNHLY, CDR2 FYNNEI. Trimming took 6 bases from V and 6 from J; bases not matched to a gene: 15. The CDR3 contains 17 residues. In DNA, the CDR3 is TGTGCCAGCAGAGAAAGACTAGCGGAGACGCGGGGCAATGAGCAGTTCTTC. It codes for CASRERLAETRGNEQFF.

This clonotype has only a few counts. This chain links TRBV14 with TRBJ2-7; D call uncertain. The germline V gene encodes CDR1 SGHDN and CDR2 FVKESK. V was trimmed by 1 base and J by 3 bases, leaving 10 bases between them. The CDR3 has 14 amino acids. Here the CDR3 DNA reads TGTGCCAGCAGCCAAGTCATGTTGGACTACGAGCAGTACTTC. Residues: CASSQVMLDYEQYF.

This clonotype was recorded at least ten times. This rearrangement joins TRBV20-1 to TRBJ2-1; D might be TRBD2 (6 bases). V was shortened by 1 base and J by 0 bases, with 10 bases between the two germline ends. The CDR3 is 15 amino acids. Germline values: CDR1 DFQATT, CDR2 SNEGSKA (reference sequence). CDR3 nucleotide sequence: TGCAGTGCTAGAGTGGCGGGGCCCTCCTACAATGAGCAGTTCTTC. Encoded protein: CSARVAGPSYNEQFF.

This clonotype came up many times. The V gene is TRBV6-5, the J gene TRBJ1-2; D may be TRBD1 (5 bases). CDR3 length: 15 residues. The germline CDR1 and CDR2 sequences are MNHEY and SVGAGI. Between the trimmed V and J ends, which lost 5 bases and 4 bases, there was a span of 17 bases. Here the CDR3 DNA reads TGTGCCAGCAGTCCAACCAGGGACCCCTCCTATGGCTACACCTTC. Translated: CASSPTRDPSYGYTF.

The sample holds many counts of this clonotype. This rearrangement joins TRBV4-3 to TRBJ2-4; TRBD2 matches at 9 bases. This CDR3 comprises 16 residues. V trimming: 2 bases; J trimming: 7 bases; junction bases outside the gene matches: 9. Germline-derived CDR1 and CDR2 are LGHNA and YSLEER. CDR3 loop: CASSQSSGSVLNIQYF. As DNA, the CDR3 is TGCGCCAGCAGCCAAAGTAGCGGGAGTGTTTTGAACATTCAGTACTTC.

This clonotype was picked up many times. The DNA of the CDR3 is TGTGCCAGCAGCTCCCGGGACCCCCCAGGTGGTCAGCCCCAGCATTTT. Translated: CASSSRDPPGGQPQHF. The V call is TRBV7-9, the J call TRBJ1-5, with D possibly matching TRBD1 (5 bases). CDR3 length: 16 residues. Germline V gene data show CDR1 as SEHNR and CDR2 as FQNEAQ (reference sequence). V lost 4 bases to trimming and J lost 6 bases, with 19 bases between them.

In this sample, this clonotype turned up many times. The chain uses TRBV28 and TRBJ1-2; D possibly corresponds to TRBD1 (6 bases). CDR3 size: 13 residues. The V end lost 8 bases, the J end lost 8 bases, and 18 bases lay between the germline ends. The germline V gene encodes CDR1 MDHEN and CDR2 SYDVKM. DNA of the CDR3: TGTGCCAGCGCCCTAAGGGGGGAAGGAGGCTACACCTTC. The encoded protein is CASALRGEGGYTF.

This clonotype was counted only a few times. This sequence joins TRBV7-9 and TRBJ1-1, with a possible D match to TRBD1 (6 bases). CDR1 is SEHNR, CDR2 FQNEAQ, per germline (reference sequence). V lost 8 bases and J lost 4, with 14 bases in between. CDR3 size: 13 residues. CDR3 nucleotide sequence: TGTGCCAGCGACCTCAGGGGCGGCACTGAAGCTTTCTTT. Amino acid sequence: CASDLRGGTEAFF.

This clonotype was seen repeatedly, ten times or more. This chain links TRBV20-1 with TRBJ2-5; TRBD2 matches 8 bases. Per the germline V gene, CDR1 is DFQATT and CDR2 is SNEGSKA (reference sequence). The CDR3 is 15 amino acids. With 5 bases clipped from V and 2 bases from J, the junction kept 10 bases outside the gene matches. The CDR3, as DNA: TGCAGTGCTCGTACCCCCGGGACTAGACAAGAGACCCAGTACTTC. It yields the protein CSARTPGTRQETQYF.

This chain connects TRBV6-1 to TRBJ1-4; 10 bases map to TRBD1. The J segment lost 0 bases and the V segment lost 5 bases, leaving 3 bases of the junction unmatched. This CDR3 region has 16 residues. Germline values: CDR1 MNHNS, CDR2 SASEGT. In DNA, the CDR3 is TGTGCCAGCAGTACCGGGACAGGGGCAACTAATGAAAAACTGTTTTTT. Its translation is CASSTGTGATNEKLFF.

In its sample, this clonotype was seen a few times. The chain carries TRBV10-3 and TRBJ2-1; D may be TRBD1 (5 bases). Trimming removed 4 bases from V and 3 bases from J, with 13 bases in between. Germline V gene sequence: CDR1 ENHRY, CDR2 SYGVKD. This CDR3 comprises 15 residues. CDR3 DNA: TGTGCCATCAGTGGAGGTCAGGACAACTACAATGAGCAGTTCTTC. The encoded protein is CAISGGQDNYNEQFF.

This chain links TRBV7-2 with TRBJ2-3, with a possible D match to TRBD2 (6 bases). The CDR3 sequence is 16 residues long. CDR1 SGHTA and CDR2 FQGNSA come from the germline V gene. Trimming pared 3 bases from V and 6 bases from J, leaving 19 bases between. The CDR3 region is CASSLGIAVAGDTQYF. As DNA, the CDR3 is TGTGCCAGCAGCTTGGGGATAGCGGTGGCGGGGGATACGCAGTATTTT.